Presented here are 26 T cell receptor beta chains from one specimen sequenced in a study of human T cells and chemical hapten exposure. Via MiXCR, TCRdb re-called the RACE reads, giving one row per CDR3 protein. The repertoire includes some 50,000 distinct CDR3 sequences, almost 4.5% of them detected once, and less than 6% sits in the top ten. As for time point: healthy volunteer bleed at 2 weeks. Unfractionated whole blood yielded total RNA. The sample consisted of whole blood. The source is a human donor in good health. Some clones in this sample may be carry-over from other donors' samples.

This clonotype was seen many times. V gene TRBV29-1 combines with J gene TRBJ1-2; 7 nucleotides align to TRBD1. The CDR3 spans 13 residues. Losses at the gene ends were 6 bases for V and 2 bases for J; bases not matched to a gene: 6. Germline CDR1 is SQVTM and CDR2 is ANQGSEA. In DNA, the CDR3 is TGCAGCGTCGATAACAGGGGAAACTATGGCTACACCTTC. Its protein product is CSVDNRGNYGYTF.

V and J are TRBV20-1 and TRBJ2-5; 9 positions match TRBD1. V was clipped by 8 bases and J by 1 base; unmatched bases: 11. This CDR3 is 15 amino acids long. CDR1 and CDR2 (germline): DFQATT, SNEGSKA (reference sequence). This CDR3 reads CSPKEGQGFQETQYF. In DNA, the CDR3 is TGCAGTCCCAAGGAAGGACAGGGGTTCCAAGAGACCCAGTACTTC.

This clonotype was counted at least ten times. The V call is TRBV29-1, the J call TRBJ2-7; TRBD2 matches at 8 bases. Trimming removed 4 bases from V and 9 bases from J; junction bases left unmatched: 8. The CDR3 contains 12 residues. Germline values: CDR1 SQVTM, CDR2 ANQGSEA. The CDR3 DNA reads TGCAGCGTTGTAAGAGCGGGAGATCGGCAGTACTTC. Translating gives CSVVRAGDRQYF.

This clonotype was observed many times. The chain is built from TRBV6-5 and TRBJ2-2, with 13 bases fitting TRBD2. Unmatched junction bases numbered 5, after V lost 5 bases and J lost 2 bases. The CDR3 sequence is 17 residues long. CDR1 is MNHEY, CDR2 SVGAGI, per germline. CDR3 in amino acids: CASSGGLAGYNTGELFF. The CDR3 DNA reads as TGTGCCAGCAGTGGGGGACTAGCGGGGTACAACACCGGGGAGCTGTTTTTT.

DNA for the CDR3: TGTGCCAGCAGTTGGACTAGCGGGGCCGATGAGCAGTTCTTC. Translating it yields CASSWTSGADEQFF. The chain joins TRBV6-5 to TRBJ2-1, with 12 bases identical to TRBD2. Looked up from germline, CDR1 is MNHEY and CDR2 is SVGAGI. Trimming removed 4 bases from V and 8 bases from J; junction bases left unmatched: 3. The CDR3 runs 14 residues.

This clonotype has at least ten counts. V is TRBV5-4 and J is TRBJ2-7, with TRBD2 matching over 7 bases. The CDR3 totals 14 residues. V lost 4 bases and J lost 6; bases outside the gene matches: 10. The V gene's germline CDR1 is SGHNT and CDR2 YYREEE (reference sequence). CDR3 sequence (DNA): TGTGCCAGCAGCCCACCCGGGAGGCTACCCGAGCAGTACTTC. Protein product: CASSPPGRLPEQYF. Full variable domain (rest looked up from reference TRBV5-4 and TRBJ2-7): ETGVTQSPTHLIKTRGQQVTLRCSSQSGHNTVSWYQQALGQGPQFIFQYYREEENGRGNFPPRFSGLQFPNYSSELNVNALELDDSALYLCASSPPGRLPEQYFGPGTRLTVT.

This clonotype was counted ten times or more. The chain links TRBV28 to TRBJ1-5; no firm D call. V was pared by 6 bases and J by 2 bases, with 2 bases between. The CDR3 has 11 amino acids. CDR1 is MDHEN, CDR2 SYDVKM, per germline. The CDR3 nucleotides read TGTGCCAGCAGGCGCAATCAGCCCCAGCATTTT. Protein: CASRRNQPQHF.

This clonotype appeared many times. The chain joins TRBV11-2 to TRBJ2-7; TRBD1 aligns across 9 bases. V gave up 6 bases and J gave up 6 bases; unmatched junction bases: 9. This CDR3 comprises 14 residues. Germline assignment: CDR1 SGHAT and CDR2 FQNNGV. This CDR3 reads CASRRPGQGFEQYF. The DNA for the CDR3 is TGTGCCAGCAGACGCCCGGGACAGGGCTTCGAGCAGTACTTC. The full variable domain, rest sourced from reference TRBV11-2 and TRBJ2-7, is EAGVAQSPRYKIIEKRQSVAFWCNPISGHATLYWYQQILGQGPKLLIQFQNNGVVDDSQLPKDRFSAERLKGVDSTLKIQPAKLEDSAVYLCASRRPGQGFEQYFGPGTRLTVT.

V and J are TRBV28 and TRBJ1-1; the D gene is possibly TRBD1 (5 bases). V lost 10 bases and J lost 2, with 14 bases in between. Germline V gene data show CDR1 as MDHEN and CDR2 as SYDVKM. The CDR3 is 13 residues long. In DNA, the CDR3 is TGTGCCACACTGGGAGGGGTTAACACTGAAGCTTTCTTT. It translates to CATLGGVNTEAFF.

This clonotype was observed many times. The chain's CDR3 is CASSFVGGSYGYTF. DNA of the CDR3: TGTGCCAGCAGTTTTGTCGGGGGCTCCTATGGCTACACCTTC. This chain connects TRBV28 to TRBJ1-2; maybe TRBD1 (6 bases). The CDR3 runs to 14 residues. The V gene lost 3 bases and the J gene lost 4 bases, with 12 bases spanning the gap. Germline lookup yields CDR1 MDHEN and CDR2 SYDVKM.

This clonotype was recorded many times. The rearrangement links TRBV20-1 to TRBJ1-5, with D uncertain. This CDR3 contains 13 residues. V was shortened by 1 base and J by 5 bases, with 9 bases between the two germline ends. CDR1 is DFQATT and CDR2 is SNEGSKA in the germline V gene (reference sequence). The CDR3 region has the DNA TGCAGTGCTAGAGTTCGGTCGGATCAGCCCCAGCATTTT. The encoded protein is CSARVRSDQPQHF.

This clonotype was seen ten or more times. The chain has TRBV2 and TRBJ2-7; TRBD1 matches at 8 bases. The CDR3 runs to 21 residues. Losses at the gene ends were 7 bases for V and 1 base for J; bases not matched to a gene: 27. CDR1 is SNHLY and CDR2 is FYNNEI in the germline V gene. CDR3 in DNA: TGTGCCAGCATACGTCCCGATCGATGGTCCCCGACAGGGGTATTGTCCTACGAGCAGTACTTC. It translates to CASIRPDRWSPTGVLSYEQYF.

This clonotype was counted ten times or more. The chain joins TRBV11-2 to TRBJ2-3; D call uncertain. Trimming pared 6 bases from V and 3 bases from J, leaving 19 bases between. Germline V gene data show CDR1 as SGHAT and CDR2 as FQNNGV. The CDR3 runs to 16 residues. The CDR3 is CASSSLVGATTDTQYF. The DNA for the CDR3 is TGTGCCAGCAGTTCCTTAGTGGGTGCGACTACAGATACGCAGTATTTT.

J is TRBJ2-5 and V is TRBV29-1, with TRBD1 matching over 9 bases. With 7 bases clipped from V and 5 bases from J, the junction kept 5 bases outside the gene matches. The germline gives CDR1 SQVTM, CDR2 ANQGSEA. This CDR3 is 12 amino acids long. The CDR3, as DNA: TGCAGCGCTGGGACAGGGACGGAGACCCAGTACTTC. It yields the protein CSAGTGTETQYF. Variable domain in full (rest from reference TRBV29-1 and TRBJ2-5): SAVISQKPSRDICQRGTSLTIQCQVDSQVTMMFWYRQQPGQSLTLIATANQGSEATYESGFVIDKFPISRPNLTFSTLTVSNMSPEDSSIYLCSAGTGTETQYFGPGTRLLVL.

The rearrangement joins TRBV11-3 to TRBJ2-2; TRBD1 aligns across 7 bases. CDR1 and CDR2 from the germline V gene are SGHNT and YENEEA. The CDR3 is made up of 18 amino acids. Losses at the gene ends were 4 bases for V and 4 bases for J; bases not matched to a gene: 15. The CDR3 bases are TGTGCCAGCAGCTCGTCGGGATTTGGGACAGTTTTCACCGGGGAGCTGTTTTTT. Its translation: CASSSSGFGTVFTGELFF.

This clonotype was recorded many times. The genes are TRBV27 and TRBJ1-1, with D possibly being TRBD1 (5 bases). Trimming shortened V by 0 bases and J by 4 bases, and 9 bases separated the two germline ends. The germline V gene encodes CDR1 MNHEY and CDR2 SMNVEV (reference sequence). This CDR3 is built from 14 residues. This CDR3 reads CASSLSGRFTEAFF. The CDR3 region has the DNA TGTGCCAGCAGTTTATCGGGGCGGTTCACTGAAGCTTTCTTT.

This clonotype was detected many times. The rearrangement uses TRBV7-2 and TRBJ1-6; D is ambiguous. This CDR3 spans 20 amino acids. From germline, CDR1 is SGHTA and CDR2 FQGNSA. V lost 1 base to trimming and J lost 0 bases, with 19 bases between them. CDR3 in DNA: TGTGCCAGCAGCTTAGGAAGGCTCAACCTAAATAACTCCTATAATTCACCCCTCCACTTT. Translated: CASSLGRLNLNNSYNSPLHF.

The CDR3 region has the DNA TGTGCCAGCAGACCGCTACAGGGGGAAGCTTTCTTT. It specifies CASRPLQGEAFF. V is TRBV28 and J is TRBJ1-1; 7 nucleotides align to TRBD1. CDR1 MDHEN and CDR2 SYDVKM come from the germline V gene. This CDR3 region has 12 residues. Losses at the gene ends were 6 bases for V and 8 bases for J; bases not matched to a gene: 6.

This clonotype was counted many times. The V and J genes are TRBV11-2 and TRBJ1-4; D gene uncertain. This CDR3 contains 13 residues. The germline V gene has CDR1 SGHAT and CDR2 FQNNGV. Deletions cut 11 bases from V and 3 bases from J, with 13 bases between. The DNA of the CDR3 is TGTGCCGTCGCCTCTATTGCTAATGAAAAACTGTTTTTT. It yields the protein CAVASIANEKLFF.

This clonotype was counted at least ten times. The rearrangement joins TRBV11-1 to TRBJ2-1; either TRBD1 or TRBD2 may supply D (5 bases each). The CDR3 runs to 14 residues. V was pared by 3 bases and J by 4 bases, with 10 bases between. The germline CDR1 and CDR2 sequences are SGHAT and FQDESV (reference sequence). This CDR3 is CASSFTGRYNEQFF. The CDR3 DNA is TGTGCCAGCAGCTTTACGGGACGGTACAATGAGCAGTTCTTC.

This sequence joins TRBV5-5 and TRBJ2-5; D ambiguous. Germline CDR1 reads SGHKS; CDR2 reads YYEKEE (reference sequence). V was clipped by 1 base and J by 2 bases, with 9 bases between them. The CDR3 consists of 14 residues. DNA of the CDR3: TGTGCCAGCAGCTTGTTGGAGCGTCAAGAGACCCAGTACTTC. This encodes CASSLLERQETQYF.

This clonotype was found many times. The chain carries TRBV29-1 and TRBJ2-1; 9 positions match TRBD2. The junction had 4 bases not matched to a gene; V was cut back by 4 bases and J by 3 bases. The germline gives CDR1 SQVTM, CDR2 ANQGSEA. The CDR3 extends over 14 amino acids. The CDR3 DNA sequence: TGCAGCGTTGTAGCGGGAGCGAACTACAATGAGCAGTTCTTC. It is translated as CSVVAGANYNEQFF.

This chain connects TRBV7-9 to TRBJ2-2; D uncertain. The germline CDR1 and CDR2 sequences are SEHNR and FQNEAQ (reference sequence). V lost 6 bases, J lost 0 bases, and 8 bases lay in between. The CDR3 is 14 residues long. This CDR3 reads CASSGQANTGELFF. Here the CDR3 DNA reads TGTGCCAGCAGTGGCCAGGCGAACACCGGGGAGCTGTTTTTT.

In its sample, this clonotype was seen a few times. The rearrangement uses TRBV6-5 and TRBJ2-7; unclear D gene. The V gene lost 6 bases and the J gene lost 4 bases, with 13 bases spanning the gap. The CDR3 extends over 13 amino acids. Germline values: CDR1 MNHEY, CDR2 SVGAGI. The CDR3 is CASRKVGLYEQYF. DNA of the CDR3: TGTGCCAGCAGAAAAGTGGGCCTATACGAGCAGTACTTC.

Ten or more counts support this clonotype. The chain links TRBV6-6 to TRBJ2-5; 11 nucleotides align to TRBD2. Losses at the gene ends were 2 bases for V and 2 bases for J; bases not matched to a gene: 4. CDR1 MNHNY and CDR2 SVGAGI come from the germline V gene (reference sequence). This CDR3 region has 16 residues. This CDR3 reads CASSYLGTSGQETQYF. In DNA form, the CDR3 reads TGTGCCAGCAGTTACCTAGGGACTAGCGGTCAAGAGACCCAGTACTTC.

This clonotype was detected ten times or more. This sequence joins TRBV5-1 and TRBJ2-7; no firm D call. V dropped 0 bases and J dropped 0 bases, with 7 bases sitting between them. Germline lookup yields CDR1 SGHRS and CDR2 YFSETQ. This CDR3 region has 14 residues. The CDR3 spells CASSLGQISYEQYF. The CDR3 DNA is TGCGCCAGCAGCTTGGGGCAGATCTCCTACGAGCAGTACTTC.